The 30 T cell receptor beta chains presented below share a single source sample, sequenced in a study of graft-versus-host responses after intestinal transplantation. Data came from immunoSEQ multiplex PCR; TCRdb stores just in-frame clones and leaves some out. Of tens of thousands of clones in the sample, about 93% are singletons; the top ten hold around a fifth. These receptors have no identified antigens. Here the sequenced sample was unstimulated CD8+ T cells sorted from spleen or lymph node cells, taken before transplant. Every receptor here comes from a human donor who was the organ donor for an intestinal transplant.

The chain has TRBV28 and TRBJ2-1; D is possibly TRBD1 (6 bases). Trimming took 5 bases from V and 0 from J, leaving 11 bases between them. There are 15 residues in the CDR3. The germline V gene encodes CDR1 MDHEN and CDR2 SYDVKM. The CDR3, as DNA: TGTGCCAGCAGTCCCGGACAGTACTCCTACAATGAGCAGTTCTTC. Residues: CASSPGQYSYNEQFF.

The V and J genes are TRBV6-5 and TRBJ2-1; TRBD1 matches at 10 bases. V lost 5 bases, J lost 9 bases, and 4 bases stayed unmatched. Germline CDR1 and CDR2: MNHEY and SVGAGI. This CDR3 region has 13 residues. The CDR3 reads CASSEDRGGEQFF. CDR3 bases: TGTGCCAGCAGTGAGGACAGGGGGGGTGAGCAGTTCTTC.

This chain connects TRBV6-1 to TRBJ1-2, with TRBD1 matching over 9 bases. Trimming removed 10 bases from V and 5 bases from J; junction bases left unmatched: 11. Germline V lookup: CDR1 MNHNS, CDR2 SASEGT. This CDR3 has 14 residues. CDR3 DNA sequence: TGTGCCACGGGACAGGGATTCACTTTTTATGGCTACACCTTC. It encodes CATGQGFTFYGYTF.

The V gene is TRBV28, the J gene TRBJ2-1, with D perhaps being TRBD1 or TRBD2 (5 bases each). The CDR3 is 17 residues long. Deletions cut 3 bases from V and 4 bases from J, with 19 bases between. Per the germline V gene, CDR1 is MDHEN and CDR2 is SYDVKM. CDR3 DNA: TGTGCCAGCAGTTTTTCTCCCCGGGGCTCCTTATACAATGAGCAGTTCTTC. Translating it yields CASSFSPRGSLYNEQFF.

V gene TRBV19 combines with J gene TRBJ2-7, with 10 nucleotides matching TRBD1. Germline values: CDR1 LNHDA, CDR2 SQIVND (reference sequence). The CDR3 runs 14 residues. J was trimmed by 3 bases and V by 3 bases; bases with no gene match: 2. The CDR3 DNA sequence: TGTGCCAGTAGTATGGGACAGGGGAGCTACGAGCAGTACTTC. Protein product: CASSMGQGSYEQYF.

The V gene is TRBV4-3, the J gene TRBJ1-5; D remains unclear. Trimming stripped 0 bases from V and 2 bases from J, with 14 bases between. The CDR3 extends over 17 amino acids. The germline gives CDR1 LGHNA, CDR2 YSLEER. CDR3 bases: TGCGCCAGCAGCCAAGATTGGCCCAGCCCGGGCAATCAGCCCCAGCATTTT. It yields the protein CASSQDWPSPGNQPQHF.

The J gene is TRBJ1-2, the V gene TRBV9; a weak D match, TRBD1 (5 bases). This CDR3 is 16 amino acids long. V dropped 0 bases and J dropped 4 bases, with 16 bases sitting between them. Germline V gene lookup returns CDR1 SGDLS and CDR2 YYNGEE. The CDR3 nucleotides read TGTGCCAGCAGCGTAGAGGGAGGGGATTGGAGCTATGGCTACACCTTC. Protein product: CASSVEGGDWSYGYTF. Full variable domain (missing parts from reference TRBV9 and TRBJ1-2): DSGVTQTPKHLITATGQRVTLRCSPRSGDLSVYWYQQSLDQGLQFLIQYYNGEERAKGNILERFSAQQFPDLHSELNLSSLELGDSALYFCASSVEGGDWSYGYTFGSGTRLTVV.

The genes are TRBV2 and TRBJ2-4; D unclear. Per germline, CDR1 SNHLY and CDR2 FYNNEI. This CDR3 has 14 amino acids. The germline V and J ends were trimmed by 4 bases and 1 base, with 8 bases remaining between them. The CDR3, as DNA: TGTGCCAGCAGTGCTGAGGTTGCCAAAAACATTCAGTACTTC. This codes for CASSAEVAKNIQYF. The whole variable domain, filled in from reference TRBV2 and TRBJ2-4, reads EPEVTQTPSHQVTQMGQEVILRCVPISNHLYFYWYRQILGQKVEFLVSFYNNEISEKSEIFDDQFSVERPDGSNFTLKIRSTKLEDSAMYFCASSAEVAKNIQYFGAGTRLSVL.

The chain couples TRBV23-1 to TRBJ2-7; maybe TRBD1 (6 bases). TRBV23-1 qualifies as an ORF whose function is uncertain. The CDR3 covers 15 residues. V gave up 4 bases and J gave up 2 bases, with 15 bases separating them. For the CDR3, the DNA is TGCGCCAGCAGTCTCGGGACAAAATTTACCTACGAGCAGTACTTC. This encodes CASSLGTKFTYEQYF.

This sequence joins TRBV28 and TRBJ2-1; D may be TRBD2 (5 bases). The germline V and J ends were trimmed by 6 bases and 6 bases, with 18 bases remaining between them. This CDR3 region has 15 residues. The germline gives CDR1 MDHEN, CDR2 SYDVKM. The CDR3 region has the DNA TGTGCCAGCAGGAGCCCCAAAGAGCGGACCAATGAGCAGTTCTTC. It yields the protein CASRSPKERTNEQFF.

The chain recombines TRBV28 with TRBJ2-7; D is undetermined. The germline gives CDR1 MDHEN, CDR2 SYDVKM. This CDR3 has 15 residues. V lost 3 bases and J 2 bases, leaving 14 bases between the germline ends. CDR3 nucleotides: TGTGCCAGCAGTTTCCCGCTCGACCGAACCTACGAGCAGTACTTC. This codes for CASSFPLDRTYEQYF.

The rearrangement links TRBV2 to TRBJ2-5; 9 nucleotides match TRBD2. CDR3 size: 18 residues. Germline lookup yields CDR1 SNHLY and CDR2 FYNNEI. V lost 4 bases and J lost 1; bases outside the gene matches: 13. The CDR3: CASSVTAGGPGGQETQYF. DNA for the CDR3: TGTGCCAGCAGTGTAACAGCGGGAGGCCCCGGCGGCCAAGAGACCCAGTACTTC. The full variable domain, in which reference TRBV2 and TRBJ2-5 provide the parts outside the CDR3, is EPEVTQTPSHQVTQMGQEVILRCVPISNHLYFYWYRQILGQKVEFLVSFYNNEISEKSEIFDDQFSVERPDGSNFTLKIRSTKLEDSAMYFCASSVTAGGPGGQETQYFGPGTRLLVL.

This chain uses TRBV15 with TRBJ2-1; 8 positions agree with TRBD2. Germline trimming cut 3 bases from V and 7 bases from J; bases unmatched to any gene: 8. CDR3 length equals 15 residues. The germline V gene encodes CDR1 LNHNV and CDR2 YYDKDF (reference sequence). The CDR3 nucleotides are TGTGCCACCAGCAGCTGGCTAGCGGGTGGGAATGAGCAGTTCTTC. It encodes CATSSWLAGGNEQFF.

The chain carries TRBV28 and TRBJ2-2, with D tentatively TRBD2 (6 bases). The V and J ends lost 6 bases and 5 bases respectively, with 19 bases between them. Germline CDR1 MDHEN, CDR2 SYDVKM. The CDR3 length is 16 residues. CDR3 in amino acids: CASSLTEAGGTGELFF. CDR3 coding DNA: TGTGCCAGCAGCCTGACGGAAGCGGGCGGGACCGGGGAGCTGTTTTTT.

V gene TRBV5-8 combines with J gene TRBJ2-7, with D unresolved. This CDR3 is 14 amino acids long. Trimming removed 2 bases at V and 4 bases at J, with 13 bases between. Germline values: CDR1 SGHTS, CDR2 YDEGEE. CDR3 coding DNA: TGTGCCAGCAGCTTCTCATTGCCCCCATACGAGCAGTACTTC. It yields the protein CASSFSLPPYEQYF.

The chain recombines TRBV9 with TRBJ2-1; 12 positions match TRBD2. V shed 3 bases and J 3 bases; nucleotides not matched to a gene: 7. The length of the CDR3 is 17 residues. Germline CDR1 and CDR2: SGDLS and YYNGEE. The CDR3 sequence is CASSDPTSGRGYNEQFF. The CDR3 DNA is TGTGCCAGCAGCGACCCGACTAGCGGGAGAGGCTACAATGAGCAGTTCTTC.

V is TRBV4-1 and J is TRBJ2-5; 7 positions match TRBD2. The J call is uncertain, as TRBJ2-7 better fits the DNA end. Germline loops: CDR1 MGHRA, CDR2 YSYEKL. This CDR3 contains 15 residues. The CDR3, as DNA: TGCGCCAGCAGCCAAGGACCGGGACTATACTACGAGCAGTACTTC. It specifies CASSQGPGLYYEQYF.

This clone turned up a few times. The rearrangement links TRBV27 to TRBJ2-2; 7 bases line up with TRBD2. This CDR3 has 16 residues. The junction had 5 bases not matched to a gene; V was cut back by 0 bases and J by 4 bases. Germline V gives CDR1 MNHEY, CDR2 SMNVEV (reference sequence). The CDR3 nucleotides read TGTGCCAGCAGTTTATCGGGGGGGGTTGGCACCGGGGAGCTGTTTTTT. This codes for CASSLSGGVGTGELFF.

The chain has TRBV7-2 and TRBJ2-7; TRBD1 aligns across 8 bases. This CDR3 region has 16 residues. Trimming took 0 bases from V and 2 from J; bases not matched to a gene: 6. The germline V gene encodes CDR1 SGHTA and CDR2 FQGNSA. The CDR3 coding sequence is TGTGCCAGCAGCTTAGCTTTAGGGACAGGCCCCTACGAGCAGTACTTC. Translation: CASSLALGTGPYEQYF.

A remark on this clone: Mismatch with germline at one junction end may stem from a read error. Other nucleotide sequences from this sample produce the same CDR3. V usage is TRBV28 and J usage is TRBJ2-5; possibly TRBD2 for D (6 bases). Germline lookup yields CDR1 MDHEN and CDR2 SYDVKM. This CDR3 contains 17 residues. CDR3 residues: CASSPGGGSSTQETQYF. CDR3 nucleotides: TGCGCCAGCAGCCCAGGTGGGGGGAGCTCAACCCAAGAGACCCAGTACTTC.

Comments on this clone: One junction end does not reproduce the germline sequence, and a read error may be involved. The chain uses TRBV4-1 and TRBJ2-1; no reliable D call. CDR1 and CDR2 from the germline V gene are MGHRA and YSYEKL. The CDR3 contains 14 residues. As DNA, the CDR3 is TGCGCCAGCAGCCAAGCGAAGTATTACAATGAGCGGTTCTTC. Translation: CASSQAKYYNERFF.

Note on this clone: Other nucleotide sequences in the sample specify the same CDR3. The chain employs TRBV13 and TRBJ2-2, with D unclear. Trimming left V 0 bases short and J 4 bases short, with 0 bases between. Germline loops: CDR1 PRHDT, CDR2 FYEKMQ (reference sequence). The CDR3 is 12 residues long. Here the CDR3 reads CASSLGTGELFF. The CDR3 DNA reads as TGTGCCAGCAGCTTAGGCACCGGGGAGCTGTTTTTT.

The chain is built from TRBV1 and TRBJ2-7; TRBD2 is the table's D call, not checked against the DNA. TRBV1 is assigned pseudogene status. This CDR3 comprises 19 residues. The CDR3 loop is CTSSQGALAGGSRVDEQYF. Written as DNA, the CDR3 is TGCACCAGCAGCCAAGGGGCATTAGCGGGAGGGTCCCGAGTTGACGAGCAGTACTTC.

The CDR3 DNA follows: TGTGCCAGCAGTTTGTGGCTAGGCACAGATACGCAGTATTTT. Its translation is CASSLWLGTDTQYF. The chain links TRBV27 to TRBJ2-3; the D is unclear. The germline V gene encodes CDR1 MNHEY and CDR2 SMNVEV (reference sequence). V lost 3 bases, J lost 1 base, and 8 bases lay in between. The CDR3 is 14 residues long.

This clone turned up a few times. In nucleotides, the CDR3 is TGTGCCAGCAGTTTCACCAGCGGGAGGCGTTCCTACAATGAGCAGTTCTTC. The encoded protein is CASSFTSGRRSYNEQFF. This chain uses TRBV28 with TRBJ2-1; 9 bases are shared with TRBD2. Germline-derived CDR1 and CDR2 are MDHEN and SYDVKM. With V trimmed by 3 bases and J by 1 base, 7 bases remained unmatched. The CDR3 spans 17 residues.

The rearrangement joins TRBV28 to TRBJ2-1, with D possibly called TRBD1 or TRBD2 (5 bases each). From germline, CDR1 is MDHEN and CDR2 SYDVKM. This CDR3 is 22 amino acids long. Trimming left V 2 bases short and J 3 bases short, with 32 bases between. The CDR3 loop reads CASSLASLIAWGFRPLYNEQFF. The CDR3 DNA follows: TGTGCCAGCAGTTTAGCATCTTTGATCGCTTGGGGGTTCCGACCCCTCTACAATGAGCAGTTCTTC.

The J gene is TRBJ2-2, the V gene TRBV4-1, with TRBD2 matching 7 bases. The CDR3 totals 16 residues. After removal of 4 bases from V and 2 bases from J, the junction contained 7 bases not matched to a gene. The germline V gene has CDR1 MGHRA and CDR2 YSYEKL. In DNA, the CDR3 is TGCGCCAGCAGCCTTAAGCGCGGGGGAAACACCGGGGAGCTGTTTTTT. Residues: CASSLKRGGNTGELFF.

V is TRBV7-8 and J is TRBJ2-7, with 11 bases lining up with TRBD1. The V and J ends lost 5 bases and 4 bases, in that order; junction bases with no gene match: 4. Germline CDR1 reads SGHVS; CDR2 reads FQNEAQ. The CDR3 is 14 amino acids. The CDR3 nucleotides are TGTGCCAGCAGCCCAAGGGACAGGGGGTACGAGCAGTACTTC. Translating gives CASSPRDRGYEQYF.

The chain uses TRBV15 and TRBJ2-7, with 7 bases matching TRBD2. Trimming removed 1 base from V and 2 bases from J; junction bases left unmatched: 5. Germline V gene lookup returns CDR1 LNHNV and CDR2 YYDKDF (reference sequence). The CDR3 extends over 15 amino acids. The CDR3 nucleotides read TGTGCCACCAGCAGAGTGGGGCGGGGGACCTACGAGCAGTACTTC. This gives the protein CATSRVGRGTYEQYF.

The V and J genes are TRBV15 and TRBJ2-1, with TRBD2 matching over 11 bases. Looked up from germline, CDR1 is LNHNV and CDR2 is YYDKDF (reference sequence). The trim removed 4 bases at V and 7 bases at J, leaving 6 bases unmatched. This CDR3 has 15 amino acids. The CDR3 nucleotides are TGTGCCACCAGCATAGCACTAGCGGGAGATAATGAGCAGTTCTTC. Translating gives CATSIALAGDNEQFF.